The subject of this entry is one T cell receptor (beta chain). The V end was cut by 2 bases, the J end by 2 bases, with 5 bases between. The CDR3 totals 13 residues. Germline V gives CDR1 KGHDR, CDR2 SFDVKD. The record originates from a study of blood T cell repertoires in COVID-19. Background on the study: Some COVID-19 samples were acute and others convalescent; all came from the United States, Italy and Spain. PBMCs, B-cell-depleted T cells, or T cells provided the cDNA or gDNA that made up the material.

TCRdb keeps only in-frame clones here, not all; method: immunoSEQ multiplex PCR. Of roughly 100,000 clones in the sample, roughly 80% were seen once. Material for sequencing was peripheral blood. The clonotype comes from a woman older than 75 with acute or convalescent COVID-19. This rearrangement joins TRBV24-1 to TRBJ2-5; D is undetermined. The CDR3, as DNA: TGTGCCACCAGTGATTGGAGTCAAGAGACCCAGTACTTC. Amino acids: CATSDWSQETQYF.